These 8 T cell receptor beta chains were sequenced from one sample in a study of control samples from healthy donors and cancer patients. The data were produced by immunoSEQ multiplex PCR, yet TCRdb's version contains in-frame clones alone and is incomplete. Altogether roughly 88,000 clones are present, about 85% being singletons, with the ten largest covering approximately 19%. The sequenced sample consisted of blood. The receptors were gathered from a man aged 25-40 years in good health.

This clone has just one count. The chain combines TRBV11-2 with TRBJ1-2; D is unresolved. CDR3 length: 12 amino acids. CDR1 and CDR2 (germline): SGHAT, FQNNGV. V shed 4 bases and J shed 10 bases, with 13 bases lying between them. Written as DNA, the CDR3 is TGTGCCAGCAGCTCCTCCGGAGGCCTCTACACCTTC. Amino acids: CASSSSGGLYTF.

The gene calls are TRBV21-1 and TRBJ1-2; the table assigns TRBD1, which was not confirmed against the DNA. TRBV21-1 is a pseudogene segment. The CDR3 consists of 13 residues. The CDR3 DNA follows: TGTGCCGGCCACCGCTTGGCTAACTATGGCTACACCTTC. Amino acid sequence: CAGHRLANYGYTF.

In its sample, this clone was seen once. The rearrangement links TRBV18 to TRBJ1-6; tentatively, D is TRBD1 (6 bases). This CDR3 has 15 amino acids. CDR1 KGHSH and CDR2 LQKENI come from the germline V gene. The ends were cut back, 3 bases at V and 9 bases at J, with 15 bases in the middle. The CDR3 DNA sequence: TGTGCCAGCTCACCGCGGGCCGGGGGCGCTTCACCCCTCCACTTT. Amino acids: CASSPRAGGASPLHF.

The J gene is TRBJ1-6, the V gene TRBV7-3, with D perhaps matching TRBD1 (6 bases). The CDR3 length is 13 residues. V dropped 5 bases and J dropped 9 bases, with 11 bases sitting between them. From germline, CDR1 is SGHTA and CDR2 FQGTGA. Here the CDR3 DNA reads TGTGCCAGCAGCGCCCGCAGGGGTTCACCCCTCCACTTT. Protein sequence: CASSARRGSPLHF.

This clone was seen a handful of times. The chain recombines TRBV5-1 with TRBJ1-2; 7 bases are a match to TRBD1. The germline V gene encodes CDR1 SGHRS and CDR2 YFSETQ. Trimming took 2 bases from V and 4 from J; bases not matched to a gene: 5. The CDR3 is 14 amino acids. The CDR3 nucleotides read TGCGCCAGCAGCTTATCGGCAGGGGGCTATGGCTACACCTTC. It is translated as CASSLSAGGYGYTF. The variable domain in full, with the rest retrieved from reference TRBV5-1 and TRBJ1-2, is KAGVTQTPRYLIKTRGQQVTLSCSPISGHRSVSWYQQTPGQGLQFLFEYFSETQRNKGNFPGRFSGRQFSNSRSEMNVSTLELGDSALYLCASSLSAGGYGYTFGSGTRLTVV.

The chain couples TRBV13 to TRBJ2-5, with 14 bases identical to TRBD2. J was trimmed by 0 bases and V by 4 bases; bases with no gene match: 4. From germline, CDR1 is PRHDT and CDR2 FYEKMQ (reference sequence). This CDR3 contains 17 residues. CDR3: CASSYGTSGGHQETQYF. DNA for the CDR3: TGTGCCAGCAGCTATGGGACTAGCGGGGGTCACCAAGAGACCCAGTACTTC.

On this clone: The same CDR3 can be traced to other DNA sequences in this sample. The chain employs TRBV10-1 and TRBJ1-2; 7 nucleotides match TRBD1. V dropped 2 bases and J dropped 8; count of bases not matched to a gene: 8. Germline V lookup: CDR1 WNHNN, CDR2 SYGVQD (reference sequence). The CDR3 has 14 amino acids. The CDR3 bases are TGCGCCAGCAGTGAGCAGGGGGTTGGTGGGGGCTACACCTTC. Translated, it gives CASSEQGVGGGYTF.

This clone was seen a few times. This chain links TRBV30 with TRBJ1-6, with a tentative D call TRBD1 (6 bases). The V gene lost 3 bases and the J gene lost 3 bases, with 15 bases spanning the gap. The CDR3 is 16 amino acids. Germline V lookup: CDR1 GTSNPN, CDR2 SVGIG (reference sequence). CDR3 protein: CAWSQTPQGYNSPLHF. In nucleotides, the CDR3 is TGTGCCTGGAGCCAAACCCCACAGGGCTATAATTCACCCCTCCACTTT.